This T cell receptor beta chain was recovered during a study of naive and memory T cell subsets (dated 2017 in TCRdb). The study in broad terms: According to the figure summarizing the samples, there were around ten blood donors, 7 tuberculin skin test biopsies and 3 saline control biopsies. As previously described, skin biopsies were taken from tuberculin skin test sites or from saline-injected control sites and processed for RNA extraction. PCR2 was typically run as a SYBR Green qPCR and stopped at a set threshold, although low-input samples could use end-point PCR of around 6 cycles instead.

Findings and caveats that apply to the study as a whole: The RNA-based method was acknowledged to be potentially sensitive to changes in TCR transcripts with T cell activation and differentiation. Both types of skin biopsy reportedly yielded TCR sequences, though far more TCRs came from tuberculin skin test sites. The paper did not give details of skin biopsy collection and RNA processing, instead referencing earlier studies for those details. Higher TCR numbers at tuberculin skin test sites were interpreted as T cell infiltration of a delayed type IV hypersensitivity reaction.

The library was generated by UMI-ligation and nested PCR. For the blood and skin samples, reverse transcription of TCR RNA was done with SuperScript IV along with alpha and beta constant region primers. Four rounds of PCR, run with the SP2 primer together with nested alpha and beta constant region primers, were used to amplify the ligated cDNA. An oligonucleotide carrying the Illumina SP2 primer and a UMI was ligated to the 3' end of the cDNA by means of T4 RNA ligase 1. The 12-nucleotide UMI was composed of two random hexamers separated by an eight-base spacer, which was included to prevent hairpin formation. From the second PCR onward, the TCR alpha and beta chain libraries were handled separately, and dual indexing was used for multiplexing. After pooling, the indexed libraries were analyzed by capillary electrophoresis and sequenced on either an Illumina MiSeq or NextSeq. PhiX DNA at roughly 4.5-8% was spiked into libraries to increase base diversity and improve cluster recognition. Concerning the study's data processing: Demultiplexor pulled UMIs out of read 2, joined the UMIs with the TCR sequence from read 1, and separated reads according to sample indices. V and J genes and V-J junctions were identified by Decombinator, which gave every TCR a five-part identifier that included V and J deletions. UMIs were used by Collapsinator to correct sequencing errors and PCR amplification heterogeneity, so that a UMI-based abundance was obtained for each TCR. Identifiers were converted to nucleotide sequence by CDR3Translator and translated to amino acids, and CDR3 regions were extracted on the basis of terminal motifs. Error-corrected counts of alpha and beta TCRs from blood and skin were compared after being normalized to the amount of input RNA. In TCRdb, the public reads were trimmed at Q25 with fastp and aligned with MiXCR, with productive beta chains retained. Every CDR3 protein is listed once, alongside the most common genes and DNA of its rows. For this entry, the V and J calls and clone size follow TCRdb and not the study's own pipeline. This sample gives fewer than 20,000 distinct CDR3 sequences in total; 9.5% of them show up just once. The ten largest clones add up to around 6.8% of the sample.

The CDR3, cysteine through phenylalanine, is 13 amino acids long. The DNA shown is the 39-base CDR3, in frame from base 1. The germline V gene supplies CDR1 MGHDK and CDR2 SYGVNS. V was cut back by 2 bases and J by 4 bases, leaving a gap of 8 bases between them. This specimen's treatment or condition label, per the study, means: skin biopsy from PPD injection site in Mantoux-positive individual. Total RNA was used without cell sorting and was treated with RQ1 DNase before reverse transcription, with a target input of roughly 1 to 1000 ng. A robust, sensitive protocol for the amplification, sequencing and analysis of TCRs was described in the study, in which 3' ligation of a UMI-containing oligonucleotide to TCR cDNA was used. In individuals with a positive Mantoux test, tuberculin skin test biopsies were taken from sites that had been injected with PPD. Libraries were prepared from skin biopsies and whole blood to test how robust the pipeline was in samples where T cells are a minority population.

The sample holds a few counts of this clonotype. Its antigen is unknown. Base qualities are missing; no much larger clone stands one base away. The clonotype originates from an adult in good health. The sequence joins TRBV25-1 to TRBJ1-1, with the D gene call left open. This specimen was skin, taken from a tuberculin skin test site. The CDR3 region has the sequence CASSEEARTEAFF. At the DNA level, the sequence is TGTGCCAGCAGTGAAGAAGCCCGCACTGAAGCTTTCTTT.